The rows below give T cell receptor beta chains drawn from one sample of a study of T cells after yellow fever vaccination. TCRdb processed the 5' RACE reads anew with MiXCR; each CDR3 protein has one entry. The sample holds 250,000 to 350,000 distinct CDR3 sequences; approximately 8% are singletons and the top ten take around 3.1%. The sample was CD4+ T cells sorted from PBMCs, taken 5 days after the yellow fever booster vaccination. Source of these receptors: a man between 18 and 35 years old who received the YFV17D yellow fever vaccine. CDR3s include the opening cysteine and the closing phenylalanine or tryptophan. Fields, in order: D gene, V gene, clone size, J gene, CDR3 DNA, CDR3 protein. D genes are given only for firm matches. Clone size is shown for a subset of rows, as once, few, many or a class of expanded clone.

>TRBD2|TRBV29-1|few|TRBJ2-1
TGCAGCGTTGATACAGCGGGGTCCTACAATGAGCAGTTCTTC
CSVDTAGSYNEQFF
>-|TRBV4-3|-|TRBJ1-1
TGCGCCAGCAGCGAGGCCTCAATAAGGCATGCTGAAGCTTTCTTT
CASSEASIRHAEAFF
>TRBD1|TRBV10-3|-|TRBJ2-5
TGTGCATGTGCGGGGACAGGGGGCGTGGAGACCCAGTACTTC
CACAGTGGVETQYF
>-|TRBV7-6|few|TRBJ1-5
TGTGCCAGCAGCTTAGACCCAGGCAATCAGCCCCAGCATTTT
CASSLDPGNQPQHF
>TRBD1|TRBV7-8|many|TRBJ2-7
TGTGCCAGCAGCTCGCGACAAGAGACAGGGCCCTACGAGCAGTACTTC
CASSSRQETGPYEQYF
>-|TRBV7-2|few|TRBJ1-2
TGTGCCAGCAGCCTATTCAGTGGCTACACCTTC
CASSLFSGYTF
>-|TRBV28|many|TRBJ2-3
TGTGCCAGCAGTCCGCGCGGGCTGCGAGATACGCAGTATTTT
CASSPRGLRDTQYF
>TRBD2|TRBV4-1|-|TRBJ2-7
TGCGCCAGCAGCCAAAGCGGGGGCAGCTACGAGCAGTACTTC
CASSQSGGSYEQYF
>-|TRBV18|few|TRBJ2-6
TGTGCCACCAAATACAGGGATGGGGCCAACGTCCTGACTTTC
CATKYRDGANVLTF
>-|TRBV7-9|few|TRBJ2-2
TGTGCCAGCAGGAGGGGGGGACAGGTCCATCCCGGGGAGCTGTTTTTT
CASRRGGQVHPGELFF
>-|TRBV7-8|few|TRBJ2-3
TGTGCCAGCAGCTACCCCGGGACCCGCGGCACAGATACGCAGTATTTT
CASSYPGTRGTDTQYF
>-|TRBV19|few|TRBJ2-3
TGTGCCAGTAGTATAGGCGGCGGTAGCACAGATACGCAGTATTTT
CASSIGGGSTDTQYF
>TRBD2|TRBV6-4|many|TRBJ2-3
TGTGCCAGCAGTCGGGAGGGAGATACGCAGTATTTT
CASSREGDTQYF
>-|TRBV6-2/TRBV6-3|-|TRBJ1-1
TGTGCCAGCAGTTACTCGAGAGCTGAAGCTTTCTTT
CASSYSRAEAFF
>-|TRBV10-3|many|TRBJ2-5
TGTGCCATCAGCGAGGGGGAGGTTCGAGAGACCCAGTACTTC
CAISEGEVRETQYF
>-|TRBV29-1|many|TRBJ2-7
TGCAGCGTTGGGGACGGCTCCTACGAGCAGTACTTC
CSVGDGSYEQYF
>-|TRBV19|few|TRBJ2-1
TGTGCCAGTAGTATTTCGGGGGCTCCTTGGGATGAGCAGTTCTTC
CASSISGAPWDEQFF
>-|TRBV4-3|-|TRBJ2-3
TGCGCCAGCAGCCAAGATAAAGCCTCCGATACGCAGTATTTT
CASSQDKASDTQYF
>-|TRBV4-1|few|TRBJ2-3
TGCGCCAGCAGCCAGTCGCCCGTCACCCGAGATACGCAGTATTTT
CASSQSPVTRDTQYF
>-|TRBV6-6|-|TRBJ2-1
TGTGCCAGCAGTCCCCCAGTGCCTATCAGTGAGCAGTTCTTC
CASSPPVPISEQFF
>-|TRBV2|few|TRBJ2-1
TGTGCCAGTAGGGACAATGAGCAGTTCTTC
CASRDNEQFF
>-|TRBV18|many|TRBJ1-1
TGTGCCAGCTCACGTCCAGTGGTCACTGAAGCTTTCTTT
CASSRPVVTEAFF
>-|TRBV28|-|TRBJ2-7
TGTGCCAGCAGGGGGGCCAACTACGAGCAGTACTTC
CASRGANYEQYF
>TRBD1|TRBV6-5|few|TRBJ1-1
TGTGCCAGCAGTCGCGGGACAGCCTCCGAAGCTTTCTTT
CASSRGTASEAFF
>-|TRBV6-2/TRBV6-3|many|TRBJ1-5
TGTGCCAGCAGTTACGGGACAAATCAGCCCCAGCATTTT
CASSYGTNQPQHF
>-|TRBV30|many|TRBJ2-4
TGTGCCTGGAGTGTCGGACAAGTTCAGTACTTC
CAWSVGQVQYF
>-|TRBV9|few|TRBJ1-1
TGTGCCAGCAGCGGATTCATGAACACTGAAGCTTTCTTT
CASSGFMNTEAFF
>TRBD1|TRBV7-2|many|TRBJ2-1
TGTGCCAGCAGCCCCAAGGGACAGGGATACTACAATGAGCAGTTCTTC
CASSPKGQGYYNEQFF
>TRBD1|TRBV5-6|-|TRBJ1-5
TGTGCCAGCAGCCTGGGGACAGGGCAAATGAAAAACGATCAGCCCCAGCATTTT
CASSLGTGQMKNDQPQHF
>-|TRBV30|few|TRBJ2-6
TGTGCCTGGAGGGGGGCCAACTCTGGGGCCAACGTCCTGACTTTC
CAWRGANSGANVLTF
>-|TRBV10-3|few|TRBJ1-1
TGTGCCATCTGGGGGGGGGAAAGCACTGAAGCTTTCTTT
CAIWGGESTEAFF
>-|TRBV2|-|TRBJ1-1
TGTGCCAGCAGTCTTACCGACAGCTCCGTCGCTGAAGCTTTCTTT
CASSLTDSSVAEAFF
>-|TRBV7-2|-|TRBJ1-5
TGTGCCAGCAGTCACGAGGGGCCCCAGCATTTT
CASSHEGPQHF
>-|TRBV5-1|few|TRBJ2-5
TGCGCCAGCAGCGCCCCCCGGGACGCACAGTACCAAGAGACCCAGTACTTC
CASSAPRDAQYQETQYF
>TRBD1|TRBV6-6|few|TRBJ1-4
TGTGCCAGCATCAACAGGGGTTTTTCAACTAATGAAAAACTGTTTTTT
CASINRGFSTNEKLFF
>TRBD2|TRBV12-3/TRBV12-4|few|TRBJ2-1
TGTGCCAGCAGGCCCGGGACTAGCGGGGGCTCCTACAATGAGCAGTTCTTC
CASRPGTSGGSYNEQFF
>-|TRBV30|few|TRBJ1-1
TGTGCCTGGAATCTGGCGATGAACACTGAAGCTTTCTTT
CAWNLAMNTEAFF
>TRBD1|TRBV5-1|few|TRBJ1-2
TGCGCCAGCAGATTGGAACCCAGGGGGACCCCCTATGGCTACACCTTC
CASRLEPRGTPYGYTF
>-|TRBV4-1|-|TRBJ2-2
TGCGCCAGCAGCCAAGATTCTGGACTACAGAACACCGGGGAGCTGTTTTTT
CASSQDSGLQNTGELFF
>-|TRBV4-2|few|TRBJ1-2
TGTGCCAGCAGCCAGTCACAGGGTCTTGCTGGCTACACCTTC
CASSQSQGLAGYTF
>-|TRBV2|few|TRBJ2-1
TGTGCCAGCAGGAGGGGGGGAACCTCCTACAATGAGCAGTTCTTC
CASRRGGTSYNEQFF